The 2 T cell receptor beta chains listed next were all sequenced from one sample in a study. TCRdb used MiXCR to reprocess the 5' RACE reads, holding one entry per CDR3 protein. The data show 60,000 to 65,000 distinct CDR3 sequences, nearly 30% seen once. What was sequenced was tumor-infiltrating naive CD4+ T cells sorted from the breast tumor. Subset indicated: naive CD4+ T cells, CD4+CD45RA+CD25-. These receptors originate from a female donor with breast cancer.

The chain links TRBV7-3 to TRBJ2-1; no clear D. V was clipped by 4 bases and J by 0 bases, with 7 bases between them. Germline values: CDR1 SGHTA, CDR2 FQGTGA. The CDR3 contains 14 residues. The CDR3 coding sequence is TGTGCCAGCAGCTCAGATAGCTCCTACAATGAGCAGTTCTTC. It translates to CASSSDSSYNEQFF.

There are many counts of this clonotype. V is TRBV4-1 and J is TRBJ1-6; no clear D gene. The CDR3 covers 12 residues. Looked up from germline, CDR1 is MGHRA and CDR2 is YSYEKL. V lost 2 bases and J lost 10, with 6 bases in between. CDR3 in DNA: TGCGCCAGCAGCCAACCGCGCTCACCCCTCCACTTT. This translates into CASSQPRSPLHF.